This TCR beta chain appears in the sequencing data of a study of identical twins. The CDR3 loop spans 18 amino acids. Germline V CDR1 and CDR2: SGHTA, FQGNSA. The germline V and J ends were trimmed by 0 bases and 4 bases, with 19 bases remaining between them. Only a few counts were recorded for this clonotype. Template switching supplied a universal primer site; unique molecular identifiers were carried on the cDNA. In TCRdb, the 5' RACE reads were re-called with MiXCR into one record per CDR3 protein. The sample records a few hundred thousand distinct CDR3 sequences, roughly 9.5% being singletons. These data are also associated with another study on yellow fever vaccine responses in identical twins.

The TCR comes from a woman aged 18-29 years in good health. This chain uses TRBV7-2 with TRBJ2-4; D perhaps matches TRBD1 (6 bases). The sequenced sample was PBMCs. The CDR3 nucleotides read TGTGCCAGCAGCTTAGCCCTCCCCGGCGAAGGGGGAAAAAACATTCAGTACTTC. Translation gives CASSLALPGEGGKNIQYF. Filled out from reference TRBV7-2 and TRBJ2-4, the complete variable domain reads GAGVSQSPSNKVTEKGKDVELRCDPISGHTALYWYRQSLGQGLEFLIYFQGNSAPDKSGLPSDRFSAERTGGSVSTLTIQRTQQEDSAVYLCASSLALPGEGGKNIQYFGAGTRLSVL.